Reported below is one T cell receptor (beta chain). Its antigen is unknown. Sequencing was performed with immunoSEQ multiplex PCR; in TCRdb, only in-frame clones are kept and a portion is missing. Counted here are 150,000 to 180,000 clones, roughly nine tenths occurring once; the ten biggest clones make up 18%. These data belong to a study of T cell responses to AZD1222 COVID-19 vaccine. Whole-study context: Pooled in the analysis were second doses at about 4 or about 12 weeks.

V lost 6 bases and J 9 bases, leaving 9 bases between the germline ends. This CDR3 is built from 11 residues. Study-level results: Seropositive status at baseline applied to only six AZD1222 recipients. Donors in the cohort were predominantly white British and more often female, and clonal diversity was possibly underestimated. Nearly half of unique spike-specific TCRs reportedly avoided B.1.351 and B.1.1.7 mutated regions.

The V gene is TRBV12-3 or TRBV12-4, the J gene TRBJ2-1; D is undetermined. The material sequenced was peripheral blood, taken on day 0 of AZD1222 vaccination. The sequence was collected from an adult in good health. The CDR3 sequence: CASRVWGEQFF. The CDR3 bases are TGTGCCAGCAGAGTCTGGGGTGAGCAGTTCTTC.